This entry concerns a single T cell receptor (beta chain). Its cognate antigen is unknown. This sample was included in a study of PD-L1 blockade in urothelial cancer. Study-level background: Of some 30 patients, approximately 23 were males with bladder-origin urothelial cancer.

TCRdb keeps only in-frame clones here, not all; method: immunoSEQ multiplex PCR. This table has over 75,000 clones, about 89% appearing once. Germline loops: CDR1 MNHNS, CDR2 SASEGT. The CDR3 contains 13 residues. With 1 base removed from V and 5 bases from J, the gap between germline ends came to 8 bases. Regarding the study as a whole: Enhanced expansion of tumor-associated blood clones at 3 weeks characterized durable-benefit patients.

Stated time point: pretreatment peripheral blood. Each patient's cancer was a locally advanced or metastatic urothelial carcinoma. The sequence came from an elderly woman with urothelial cancer. The material was PBMCs, obtained around atezolizumab (anti-PD-L1) treatment. The genes are TRBV6-1 and TRBJ1-2; no reliable D call. The CDR3 loop reads CASSEVAEYGYTF. For the CDR3, the DNA is TGTGCCAGCAGTGAAGTGGCGGAATATGGCTACACCTTC.